This T cell receptor (beta chain) was captured in a study of blood T cell repertoires in COVID-19. Study summary: From T cells, B-cell-depleted T cells, or PBMCs came the material, which was cDNA or gDNA.

This clone was observed a handful of times. Per the original data handling: Quantification of nucleated cells was approximated via reference gene primer amplification. Method: immunoSEQ multiplex PCR; TCRdb's copy keeps in-frame clones and lacks some. V, J and clone size reflect that table, while D and trimming were determined from the DNA. The sample carries some 140,000 clones, 70% to 85% recorded once. The CDR3 loop spans 13 amino acids. The trim removed 5 bases at V and 11 bases at J, leaving 8 bases unmatched. This receptor was identified in an elderly woman with acute or convalescent COVID-19. Sequences were obtained from peripheral blood. The chain combines TRBV12-3 or TRBV12-4 with TRBJ2-2, with 7 positions matching TRBD1. The CDR3 reads CASSPTGQGELFF. CDR3 nucleotide sequence: TGTGCCAGCAGTCCGACAGGGCAGGGTGAGCTGTTTTTT.